This TCR beta chain was identified during a study of T-cell memory formation after mild COVID-19. Study observations and caveats: Contracting CD8+ clones were enriched in EMRA, CD4+ mainly in CM and EM. The authors did not confirm SARS-CoV-2 specificity of second-wave clones peaking day 37. Day 15 to 85 contractors were CD4/CD8 balanced; later expanders leaned CD4+.

TCRdb independently ran MiXCR on the 5' RACE reads; one entry per CDR3 protein. The profile shows just over 400,000 distinct CDR3 sequences, 20% to 30% of them singletons. This clonotype was counted between two and nine times. Its antigen is undetermined. This CDR3 spans 14 amino acids. Germline V gene data show CDR1 as SEHNR and CDR2 as FQNEAQ (reference sequence). V lost 5 bases, J lost 6 bases, and 7 bases stayed unmatched. The V call is TRBV7-9, the J call TRBJ2-7; 10 bases are shared with TRBD1. The sequenced sample was PBMCs or a T cell subset sorted from them (not recorded which). The receptor was isolated from an adult woman who had mild COVID-19 (a few samples of this study predate the infection). Cell type and time point are not known. The CDR3 spells CASSQGQGFSEQYF. CDR3 DNA: TGTGCCAGCAGCCAGGGACAGGGGTTTAGCGAGCAGTACTTC.